Below are 7 T cell receptor beta chains sequenced from a single sample in a study of blood T cell repertoires in COVID-19. Assay used: immunoSEQ multiplex PCR; TCRdb lists only in-frame clones, some missing. The repertoire holds hundreds of thousands of clones, with about nine tenths as singletons. Sequencing was performed on peripheral blood. The origin of the receptors is a woman in her 30s with active or convalescent COVID-19.

V and J are TRBV27 and TRBJ2-1, with D unresolved. Per germline, CDR1 MNHEY and CDR2 SMNVEV (reference sequence). Trimming cost V 3 bases and J 0 bases, with 6 bases left between them. CDR3 length: 14 amino acids. The CDR3 DNA reads TGTGCCAGCAGTTTTGAGAGCTCCTACAATGAGCAGTTCTTC. Its translation is CASSFESSYNEQFF.

The gene calls are TRBV15 and TRBJ2-5; a weak D match, TRBD1 (5 bases). Germline V CDR1 and CDR2: LNHNV, YYDKDF (reference sequence). The V end was cut by 0 bases, the J end by 5 bases, with 10 bases between. CDR3 length equals 14 residues. The CDR3 nucleotides are TGTGCCACCAGCAGAGACAGGGCGCGGGAGACCCAGTACTTC. Residues: CATSRDRARETQYF.

This chain links TRBV10-1 with TRBJ1-2; TRBD1 might be the D (6 bases). The germline V and J ends were trimmed by 1 base and 6 bases, with 6 bases remaining between them. The CDR3 loop spans 12 amino acids. Looked up from germline, CDR1 is WNHNN and CDR2 is SYGVQD (reference sequence). The CDR3 region has the DNA TGCGCCAGCAGTGAGTACAGGGATGGCTACACCTTC. Translated: CASSEYRDGYTF.

With respect to this clone: Different DNA sequences within this sample yield the same CDR3. V usage is TRBV6-5 and J usage is TRBJ1-1; tentative D call: TRBD1 (5 bases). Trimming pared 6 bases from V and 2 bases from J, leaving 10 bases between. This CDR3 has 13 residues. Germline CDR1 MNHEY, CDR2 SVGAGI. The CDR3 spells CASSRTGNTEAFF. The CDR3 DNA reads TGTGCCAGCAGCCGAACAGGAAACACTGAAGCTTTCTTT.

V is TRBV21-1 and J is TRBJ1-6; no DNA check was done on the table's D call, TRBD1. TRBV21-1 is flagged as a pseudogene. There are 16 residues in the CDR3. Here the CDR3 reads CASSLDRSSYNSPLHF. CDR3 bases: TGTGCCAGCAGCCTGGACAGGAGCTCCTATAATTCACCCCTCCACTTT.

The gene calls are TRBV3-1 (or the pseudogene TRBV3-2) and TRBJ2-1; 9 bases align to TRBD1. The J segment lost 5 bases and the V segment lost 8 bases, leaving 13 bases of the junction unmatched. Germline-derived CDR1 and CDR2 are LGHDT and YNNKEL (reference sequence). The CDR3 is 16 amino acids. CDR3: CASRKGTGSGNNEQFF. DNA for the CDR3: TGTGCCAGCCGTAAGGGGACAGGGAGCGGGAACAATGAGCAGTTCTTC.

The V gene is TRBV7-6, the J gene TRBJ2-7, with 10 bases matching TRBD1. This CDR3 has 15 residues. After removal of 5 bases from V and 6 bases from J, the junction contained 10 bases not matched to a gene. The germline V gene encodes CDR1 SGHVS and CDR2 FNYEAQ. CDR3 nucleotides: TGTGCCAGCAGCCCAGACGGGACAGGGGTTCTCGAGCAGTACTTC. It encodes CASSPDGTGVLEQYF.